This T cell receptor beta chain was profiled in a study of blood T cell repertoires in COVID-19. This clone has a handful of counts. Assay used: immunoSEQ multiplex PCR; TCRdb lists only in-frame clones, some missing. The sample shows some 150,000 clones, around 80% of them seen only once. The receptor's source is a woman aged 50 to 60 in a cohort exposed to, infected with or recovered from COVID-19 (not recorded which). Sequenced input: PBMCs or T cells enriched from blood (not recorded which).

The CDR3 loop reads CASSPGQVTQPQHF. CDR3 in DNA: TGTGCCAGCAGCCCGGGACAGGTGACTCAGCCCCAGCATTTT. The rearrangement links TRBV2 to TRBJ1-5; the match to TRBD1 covers 8 bases. This CDR3 has 14 residues. Per the germline V gene, CDR1 is SNHLY and CDR2 is FYNNEI. V dropped 6 bases and J dropped 6; count of bases not matched to a gene: 7.